A single sample gave rise to the 30 T cell receptor beta chains below, sequenced in a study of patients and donors after allogeneic stem cell transplantation. TCRdb used MiXCR to reprocess the RT-PCR reads, holding one entry per CDR3 protein. The data show 200,000 to 250,000 distinct CDR3 sequences, roughly 15% seen once. The sequenced sample was blood, either unsorted or a sorted T cell fraction (not recorded which). These receptors originate from a human donor who was either an allogeneic HSCT recipient or a stem cell or donor lymphocyte infusion donor (not recorded which). It is not recorded whose cells these are; they may come from a transplant donor.

This clonotype turned up a few times. The V call is TRBV7-3, the J call TRBJ2-1, with 8 bases lining up with TRBD2. V dropped 5 bases and J dropped 8; count of bases not matched to a gene: 17. This CDR3 contains 17 residues. The germline gives CDR1 SGHTA, CDR2 FQGTGA. In DNA form, the CDR3 reads TGTGCCAGCAGCAAAACGACTCGGGGGGGAGTGTTGGATGAGCAGTTCTTC. This encodes CASSKTTRGGVLDEQFF.

J is TRBJ1-2 and V is TRBV3-1, with D uncertain. V lost 1 base, J lost 7 bases, and 4 bases lay in between. CDR3 length equals 11 residues. Germline V gives CDR1 LGHDT, CDR2 YNNKEL (reference sequence). The CDR3: CASSQVGGYTF. The CDR3, as DNA: TGTGCCAGCAGCCAAGTTGGTGGCTACACCTTC.

At least ten counts were recorded for this clonotype. The chain combines TRBV20-1 with TRBJ2-5, with TRBD2 identical over 9 bases. This CDR3 spans 14 amino acids. Per germline, CDR1 DFQATT and CDR2 SNEGSKA (reference sequence). V was pared by 4 bases and J by 3 bases, with 6 bases of the junction left unmatched. CDR3 DNA: TGCAGTGCTATCCTGCTAGCGGGAAAAGAGACCCAGTACTTC. As protein: CSAILLAGKETQYF.

This clonotype was detected ten times or more. The chain couples TRBV12-3 or TRBV12-4 to TRBJ1-5, with D hard to call. Trimming removed 5 bases from V and 2 bases from J, with 10 bases in between. The CDR3 totals 14 residues. The CDR3 reads CASSPASGNQPQHF. In DNA, the CDR3 is TGTGCCAGCAGTCCCGCCTCGGGCAATCAGCCCCAGCATTTT.

This clonotype was recorded a few times. The chain carries TRBV6-1 and TRBJ2-5, with 9 positions matching TRBD2. Germline V CDR1 and CDR2: MNHNS, SASEGT. V gave up 3 bases and J gave up 5 bases; unmatched junction bases: 1. The CDR3 consists of 13 residues. This CDR3 is CASSESGRETQYF. CDR3 DNA: TGTGCCAGCAGTGAGAGCGGGAGGGAGACCCAGTACTTC.

V is TRBV18 and J is TRBJ2-1, with TRBD1 matching over 11 bases. V shed 3 bases, J shed 10 bases, and the junction held 2 bases outside the gene matches. Germline values: CDR1 KGHSH, CDR2 LQKENI. This CDR3 comprises 13 residues. CDR3 region: CASSPDRGLEQFF. CDR3 in DNA: TGTGCCAGCTCACCGGACAGGGGGCTCGAGCAGTTCTTC.

At least ten counts were recorded for this clonotype. The V and J genes are TRBV4-1 and TRBJ2-5, with 8 bases that match TRBD2. CDR3 length: 15 amino acids. After removal of 0 bases from V and 5 bases from J, the junction contained 5 bases not matched to a gene. Germline CDR1 and CDR2: MGHRA and YSYEKL. The CDR3 DNA reads TGCGCCAGCAGCCAAGAGGGGACTAGTGGGGAGACCCAGTACTTC. Its protein product is CASSQEGTSGETQYF.

At least ten counts were recorded for this clonotype. The rearrangement links TRBV20-1 to TRBJ1-5; no clear D. V lost 5 bases and J 0 bases, leaving 14 bases between the germline ends. The CDR3 covers 15 residues. Germline V lookup: CDR1 DFQATT, CDR2 SNEGSKA (reference sequence). The CDR3 loop is CSADNGQISNQPQHF. The DNA of the CDR3 is TGCAGTGCTGACAACGGGCAAATTAGCAATCAGCCCCAGCATTTT.

This clonotype was recorded a few times. The chain has TRBV20-1 and TRBJ1-2; perhaps TRBD1 as D (6 bases). The CDR3 runs 9 residues. Germline CDR1 is DFQATT and CDR2 is SNEGSKA (reference sequence). V was shortened by 6 bases and J by 8 bases, with 7 bases between the two germline ends. CDR3 protein: CSAGGGYTF. Written as DNA, the CDR3 is TGCAGTGCCGGGGGCGGCTACACCTTC.

This clonotype has only a few counts. The CDR3: CASSPSGRQETQYF. In DNA form, the CDR3 reads TGTGCCAGCAGCCCGAGTGGCAGGCAAGAGACCCAGTACTTC. This chain joins TRBV11-2 and TRBJ2-5; D uncertain. Trimming stripped 5 bases from V and 2 bases from J, with 12 bases between. Germline lookup yields CDR1 SGHAT and CDR2 FQNNGV. This CDR3 region has 14 residues. The complete variable domain, with remaining parts taken from reference TRBV11-2 and TRBJ2-5, reads EAGVAQSPRYKIIEKRQSVAFWCNPISGHATLYWYQQILGQGPKLLIQFQNNGVVDDSQLPKDRFSAERLKGVDSTLKIQPAKLEDSAVYLCASSPSGRQETQYFGPGTRLLVL.

The chain has TRBV7-2 and TRBJ2-2; TRBD1 is a possible D gene (5 bases). Trimming left V 7 bases short and J 4 bases short, with 16 bases between. The CDR3 is 15 residues long. CDR1 and CDR2 from the germline V gene are SGHTA and FQGNSA. CDR3 DNA: TGTGCCAGCACCCCACCAGGGAAGGGCACCGGGGAGCTGTTTTTT. This gives the protein CASTPPGKGTGELFF. The complete variable domain, with remaining parts taken from reference TRBV7-2 and TRBJ2-2, reads GAGVSQSPSNKVTEKGKDVELRCDPISGHTALYWYRQSLGQGLEFLIYFQGNSAPDKSGLPSDRFSAERTGGSVSTLTIQRTQQEDSAVYLCASTPPGKGTGELFFGEGSRLTVL.

This clonotype was observed a handful of times. The V gene is TRBV20-1, the J gene TRBJ2-3, with TRBD2 identical over 9 bases. Per germline, CDR1 DFQATT and CDR2 SNEGSKA (reference sequence). The length of the CDR3 is 15 residues. V shed 6 bases, J shed 0 bases, and the junction held 7 bases outside the gene matches. CDR3 in DNA: TGCAGTGCCCCCAGCGGGGGGCCTAGCACAGATACGCAGTATTTT. The encoded protein is CSAPSGGPSTDTQYF.

The rearrangement links TRBV6-2 or TRBV6-3 to TRBJ2-3, with 7 bases fitting TRBD2. The J segment lost 4 bases and the V segment lost 11 bases, leaving 12 bases of the junction unmatched. There are 14 residues in the CDR3. CDR1 and CDR2 from the germline V gene are MNHEY and SVGEGT. CDR3 amino acids: CASHGRGTSDTQYF. CDR3 coding DNA: TGTGCCTCCCATGGGCGGGGGACCTCAGATACGCAGTATTTT.

Only a few counts were recorded for this clonotype. This sequence joins TRBV20-1 and TRBJ1-5, with 8 nucleotides matching TRBD1. The V and J ends lost 0 bases and 6 bases, in that order; junction bases with no gene match: 7. Per germline, CDR1 DFQATT and CDR2 SNEGSKA (reference sequence). The CDR3 is 15 residues long. The DNA for the CDR3 is TGCAGTGCTAGAGATAATACAGGGGGAACTCAGCCCCAGCATTTT. This gives the protein CSARDNTGGTQPQHF.

The table lists this clonotype with a few counts. V and J are TRBV29-1 and TRBJ1-5; the D is unclear. The V end was cut by 6 bases, the J end by 3 bases, with 9 bases between. CDR1 and CDR2 (germline): SQVTM, ANQGSEA. This CDR3 has 12 residues. CDR3 coding DNA: TGCAGCGTCGGACGGGACAATCAGCCCCAGCATTTT. Its protein product is CSVGRDNQPQHF.

This chain uses TRBV30 with TRBJ2-5; no clear D. The CDR3 has 12 amino acids. The V end lost 3 bases, the J end lost 2 bases, and 7 bases lay between the germline ends. Looked up from germline, CDR1 is GTSNPN and CDR2 is SVGIG (reference sequence). CDR3 residues: CAWRMRQETQYF. CDR3 in DNA: TGTGCCTGGAGGATGCGACAAGAGACCCAGTACTTC. Combining the CDR3 with reference TRBV30 and TRBJ2-5 gives the whole variable domain SQTIHQWPATLVQPVGSPLSLECTVEGTSNPNLYWYRQAAGRGLQLLFYSVGIGQISSEVPQNLSASRPQDRQFILSSKKLLLSDSGFYLCAWRMRQETQYFGPGTRLLVL.

This sequence joins TRBV5-5 and TRBJ1-5, with 7 bases matching TRBD1. After removal of 1 base from V and 5 bases from J, the junction contained 6 bases not matched to a gene. Germline V gene lookup returns CDR1 SGHKS and CDR2 YYEKEE (reference sequence). The CDR3 consists of 15 residues. The CDR3 DNA sequence: TGTGCCAGCAGCTTGTCCTCAGGGGGAGATCAGCCCCAGCATTTT. As protein: CASSLSSGGDQPQHF.

This clonotype has at least ten counts. J is TRBJ2-7 and V is TRBV20-1; the D call may be TRBD1 or TRBD2 (6 bases each). The length of the CDR3 is 15 residues. CDR1 and CDR2 from the germline V gene are DFQATT and SNEGSKA (reference sequence). Trimming left V 5 bases short and J 4 bases short, with 21 bases between. CDR3 amino acids: CSAPFARGATYEQYF. In DNA form, the CDR3 reads TGCAGTGCTCCCTTCGCTAGGGGGGCCACTTACGAGCAGTACTTC.

This clonotype came up many times. The V gene is TRBV5-1, the J gene TRBJ2-1, with 7 nucleotides matching TRBD2. The CDR3 is made up of 16 amino acids. CDR1 is SGHRS and CDR2 is YFSETQ in the germline V gene. V trimming: 0 bases; J trimming: 5 bases; junction bases outside the gene matches: 8. This chain's CDR3 is CASSLESLAVNNEQFF. In nucleotides, the CDR3 is TGCGCCAGCAGCTTGGAAAGTCTAGCGGTGAACAATGAGCAGTTCTTC.

The chain employs TRBV19 and TRBJ1-6; TRBD1 agrees at 7 bases. The germline CDR1 and CDR2 sequences are LNHDA and SQIVND (reference sequence). With V trimmed by 0 bases and J by 11 bases, 4 bases remained unmatched. The CDR3 consists of 14 residues. The DNA for the CDR3 is TGTGCCAGTAGTATAGAACAGGGGAATACACCCCTCCACTTT. This encodes CASSIEQGNTPLHF. Full variable domain (remainder filled in from reference TRBV19 and TRBJ1-6): DGGITQSPKYLFRKEGQNVTLSCEQNLNHDAMYWYRQDPGQGLRLIYYSQIVNDFQKGDIAEGYSVSREKKESFPLTVTSAQKNPTAFYLCASSIEQGNTPLHFGNGTRLTVT.

The gene calls are TRBV9 and TRBJ1-1, with D possibly matching TRBD1 (5 bases). V shed 0 bases and J shed 1 base, with 16 bases lying between them. This CDR3 contains 17 residues. Germline lookup yields CDR1 SGDLS and CDR2 YYNGEE. The CDR3 region is CASSVVPIGQGNTEAFF. The CDR3 nucleotides are TGTGCCAGCAGCGTAGTTCCGATTGGGCAGGGGAACACTGAAGCTTTCTTT.

This clonotype showed up just a few times. The chain recombines TRBV11-2 with TRBJ2-2; D possibly matches TRBD1 or TRBD2 (5 bases each). Trimming stripped 6 bases from V and 1 base from J, with 12 bases between. This CDR3 is 15 amino acids long. From germline, CDR1 is SGHAT and CDR2 FQNNGV. The CDR3 is CASRSPGRNTGELFF. The CDR3 nucleotides read TGTGCCAGCAGGTCCCCGGGACGGAACACCGGGGAGCTGTTTTTT.

The chain carries TRBV20-1 and TRBJ2-3; 7 bases match TRBD1. The CDR3 extends over 15 amino acids. Trimming at V came to 6 bases and at J to 0 bases, leaving 9 bases not matched to a gene. The germline V gene has CDR1 DFQATT and CDR2 SNEGSKA (reference sequence). CDR3: CSAIGDSRSTDTQYF. The CDR3 DNA is TGCAGTGCCATCGGGGACAGTCGTAGCACAGATACGCAGTATTTT.

The rearrangement uses TRBV7-2 and TRBJ2-2; TRBD2 aligns across 10 bases. There are 15 residues in the CDR3. The germline V gene has CDR1 SGHTA and CDR2 FQGNSA. V shed 4 bases and J 3 bases; nucleotides not matched to a gene: 2. The CDR3 loop is CASSSSGGHTGELFF. The CDR3, as DNA: TGTGCCAGCAGCTCTAGCGGGGGACACACCGGGGAGCTGTTTTTT.

A few counts support this clonotype. The V gene is TRBV6-1, the J gene TRBJ1-6; D gene unclear. V was trimmed by 3 bases and J by 9 bases, leaving 6 bases between them. CDR1 MNHNS and CDR2 SASEGT come from the germline V gene. The CDR3 is 12 amino acids. Here the CDR3 reads CASSELTSPLHF. CDR3 DNA sequence: TGTGCCAGCAGTGAGCTTACTTCACCCCTCCACTTT.

The gene calls are TRBV29-1 and TRBJ1-2, with TRBD1 identical over 7 bases. CDR3 length: 15 amino acids. Germline CDR1 SQVTM, CDR2 ANQGSEA. V was pared by 0 bases and J by 2 bases, with 6 bases of the junction left unmatched. The DNA for the CDR3 is TGCAGCGTTGAAGAGGGGCGCAGGGGGAACTATGGCTACACCTTC. It codes for CSVEEGRRGNYGYTF.

CDR3 DNA: TGCAGTGCTAGAGTTCAGGGGTCCAATCAGCCCCAGCATTTT. Translation gives CSARVQGSNQPQHF. V usage is TRBV20-1 and J usage is TRBJ1-5; TRBD1 is a possible D gene (6 bases). Germline V gene data show CDR1 as DFQATT and CDR2 as SNEGSKA (reference sequence). The CDR3 runs 14 residues. V was cut by 1 base and J by 3 bases, with 10 bases left in between.

The V call is TRBV11-1, the J call TRBJ2-5; 10 bases agree with TRBD1. Germline CDR1 is SGHAT and CDR2 is FQDESV (reference sequence). Unmatched junction bases numbered 2, after V lost 8 bases and J lost 5 bases. The CDR3 loop spans 12 amino acids. The CDR3 sequence: CASWDRGETQYF. Written as DNA, the CDR3 is TGTGCCAGCTGGGACAGGGGTGAGACCCAGTACTTC.

This clonotype was counted only a few times. The chain links TRBV12-3 or TRBV12-4 to TRBJ2-5; perhaps TRBD1 as D (6 bases). V dropped 8 bases and J dropped 5 bases, with 6 bases sitting between them. The CDR3 has 10 amino acids. This CDR3 reads CASQGETQYF. As DNA, the CDR3 is TGTGCCAGCCAGGGGGAGACCCAGTACTTC.

This chain connects TRBV2 to TRBJ2-2; D possibly uses TRBD1 or TRBD2 (6 bases each). Trimming cost V 8 bases and J 4 bases, with 17 bases left between them. Per germline, CDR1 SNHLY and CDR2 FYNNEI. This CDR3 is 15 amino acids long. The CDR3 bases are TGTGCCAGCGAACCTGGGGGGCGCAGCACCGGGGAGCTGTTTTTT. This encodes CASEPGGRSTGELFF.